This entry lists 16 T cell receptor beta chains sequenced from one sample in a study of radiotherapy plus CTLA-4 blockade in lung cancer. Some clones are missing from TCRdb's copy, which holds only in-frame ones; the method was immunoSEQ multiplex PCR. The sample has some 110,000 clones; about 85% are singletons. Sequences were derived from peripheral blood, sampled from a patient treated with radiotherapy plus ipilimumab. These receptors came from a human donor with non-small cell lung cancer that progressed on radiotherapy plus ipilimumab. Some clones in this sample may be carry-over from other donors' samples.

The rearrangement joins TRBV4-1 to TRBJ1-4, with a weak D call TRBD1 (6 bases). The V gene lost 4 bases and the J gene lost 3 bases, with 21 bases spanning the gap. The CDR3 length is 18 residues. Germline assignment: CDR1 MGHRA and CDR2 YSYEKL. The CDR3 region is CASSLSGSFNRANEKLFF. Here the CDR3 DNA reads TGCGCCAGCAGCCTCTCGGGTTCTTTCAACAGGGCTAATGAAAAACTGTTTTTT.

The CDR3 sequence is CASSQAGGGGREEDGYTF. The CDR3 DNA sequence: TGCGCCAGCAGCCAGGCGGGGGGAGGCGGCAGGGAAGAGGATGGCTACACCTTC. The genes are TRBV4-3 and TRBJ1-2; a possible D gene is TRBD1 (5 bases). Germline values: CDR1 LGHNA, CDR2 YSLEER. Trimming took 3 bases from V and 6 from J, leaving 26 bases between them. CDR3 length equals 18 residues.

The rearrangement links TRBV28 to TRBJ1-6; D is undetermined. Germline CDR1 is MDHEN and CDR2 is SYDVKM. V was pared by 3 bases and J by 8 bases, with 11 bases between. The CDR3 totals 14 residues. This chain's CDR3 is CASSLARLDSPLHF. CDR3 in DNA: TGTGCCAGCAGTTTGGCACGTTTGGATTCACCCCTCCACTTT.

The chain combines TRBV6-5 with TRBJ2-7; 7 bases line up with TRBD2. V lost 5 bases and J lost 0; bases outside the gene matches: 4. The CDR3 loop spans 14 amino acids. CDR1 is MNHEY and CDR2 is SVGAGI in the germline V gene. The CDR3 DNA reads TGTGCCAGCAGTGTTGGCGGGGGCTCCTACGAGCAGTACTTC. The encoded protein is CASSVGGGSYEQYF.

This sequence joins TRBV5-1 and TRBJ2-2; D call uncertain. V shed 2 bases and J shed 0 bases, with 14 bases lying between them. The CDR3 is 17 residues long. Germline CDR1 is SGHRS and CDR2 is YFSETQ. The chain's CDR3 is CASSFATGGANTGELFF. The DNA of the CDR3 is TGCGCCAGCAGCTTCGCGACTGGTGGTGCGAACACCGGGGAGCTGTTTTTT.

V gene TRBV7-2 combines with J gene TRBJ2-5, with a weak D call TRBD2 (5 bases). CDR1 and CDR2 from the germline V gene are SGHTA and FQGNSA. The CDR3 has 13 amino acids. The V end was cut by 6 bases, the J end by 4 bases, with 12 bases between. This CDR3 reads CASSFRDGETQYF. The CDR3 DNA sequence: TGTGCCAGCAGTTTCCGGGATGGAGAGACCCAGTACTTC.

The J gene is TRBJ2-1, the V gene TRBV28, with 12 bases matching TRBD1. The CDR3 runs to 16 residues. Trimming took 5 bases from V and 8 from J; bases not matched to a gene: 10. CDR1 and CDR2 (germline): MDHEN, SYDVKM. CDR3 DNA sequence: TGTGCCAGCAGTGACGCCGGGACAGGGGGCTTCGATGAGCAGTTCTTC. This encodes CASSDAGTGGFDEQFF. The variable domain in full, with the rest retrieved from reference TRBV28 and TRBJ2-1, is DVKVTQSSRYLVKRTGEKVFLECVQDMDHENMFWYRQDPGLGLRLIYFSYDVKMKEKGDIPEGYSVSREKKERFSLILESASTNQTSMYLCASSDAGTGGFDEQFFGPGTRLTVL.

V gene TRBV5-1 combines with J gene TRBJ1-2; 11 bases are shared with TRBD1. Per germline, CDR1 SGHRS and CDR2 YFSETQ. This CDR3 is 16 amino acids long. Trimming cost V 0 bases and J 8 bases; bases outside gene matches: 9. This CDR3 reads CASSLAASGQGAGYTF. The CDR3 DNA reads as TGCGCCAGCAGCTTGGCCGCATCCGGACAGGGGGCAGGCTACACCTTC.

The chain employs TRBV14 and TRBJ1-6, with 11 bases aligning to TRBD1. Germline CDR1 is SGHDN and CDR2 is FVKESK. The CDR3 totals 18 residues. V lost 1 base to trimming and J lost 6 bases; unmatched junction nucleotides: 8. CDR3 sequence reads: CASSQVGGTGGFNSPLHF. The CDR3 region has the DNA TGTGCCAGCAGCCAAGTAGGGGGGACAGGGGGTTTTAATTCACCCCTCCACTTT. Together with reference TRBV14 and TRBJ1-6, the CDR3 gives the full variable domain: EAGVTQFPSHSVIEKGQTVTLRCDPISGHDNLYWYRRVMGKEIKFLLHFVKESKQDESGMPNNRFLAERTGGTYSTLKVQPAELEDSGVYFCASSQVGGTGGFNSPLHFGNGTRLTVT.

The chain combines TRBV11-1 with TRBJ2-5; 12 nucleotides line up with TRBD1. The end of the DNA fits TRBJ2-7 better, so the J call may be wrong. CDR3 length: 15 amino acids. Germline loops: CDR1 SGHAT, CDR2 FQDESV (reference sequence). The CDR3 DNA follows: TGTGCCAGCAGCGGGGGACAGGGGGCAAATTACGAGCAGTACTTC. The encoded protein is CASSGGQGANYEQYF.

This chain connects TRBV7-2 to TRBJ2-2, with 8 bases aligning to TRBD1. Germline CDR1 reads SGHTA; CDR2 reads FQGNSA. The junction had 2 bases not matched to a gene; V was cut back by 6 bases and J by 8 bases. The CDR3 length is 12 residues. CDR3 protein: CASSWTGGELFF. CDR3 nucleotides: TGTGCCAGCAGTTGGACAGGGGGGGAGCTGTTTTTT.

This chain uses TRBV7-2 with TRBJ2-5; D is uncertain. TRBJ2-7 explains the end of the DNA better; the J call may be wrong. Germline V CDR1 and CDR2: SGHTA, FQGNSA. CDR3 length: 15 residues. The CDR3 sequence: CASTPGSFGPYEQYF. The CDR3 bases are TGTGCCAGCACGCCCGGGTCATTTGGCCCCTACGAGCAGTACTTC.

The J gene is TRBJ1-2, the V gene TRBV5-5; D call uncertain. Per the germline V gene, CDR1 is SGHKS and CDR2 is YYEKEE (reference sequence). Trimming left V 1 base short and J 2 bases short, with 12 bases between. The CDR3 sequence is 15 residues long. CDR3 sequence: CASSLTTAANYGYTF. In nucleotides, the CDR3 is TGTGCCAGCAGCTTGACCACTGCGGCGAACTATGGCTACACCTTC.

V and J are TRBV11-3 and TRBJ2-7; the D gene is possibly TRBD2 (5 bases). Trimming removed 3 bases from V and 1 base from J, with 7 bases in between. Germline CDR1 and CDR2: SGHNT and YENEEA. This CDR3 is 13 amino acids long. The CDR3 DNA sequence: TGTGCCAGCAGCTTCGGGGTTTCCTACGAGCAGTACTTC. The encoded protein is CASSFGVSYEQYF.

The rearrangement links TRBV6-6 to TRBJ1-1; no reliable D call. The V gene's germline CDR1 is MNHNY and CDR2 SVGAGI (reference sequence). Trimming removed 7 bases from V and 0 bases from J, with 9 bases in between. The length of the CDR3 is 13 residues. The CDR3 here is CASTPTMNTEAFF. The CDR3 DNA follows: TGTGCCAGCACCCCCACCATGAACACTGAAGCTTTCTTT.

The chain couples TRBV19 to TRBJ1-5, with D tentatively TRBD1 (6 bases). The CDR3 is 19 residues long. Germline lookup yields CDR1 LNHDA and CDR2 SQIVND (reference sequence). V was pared by 5 bases and J by 0 bases, with 23 bases between. The CDR3 region is CASSHARGAGRYSNQPQHF. The DNA of the CDR3 is TGTGCCAGTAGTCACGCTAGGGGGGCAGGGAGATATAGCAATCAGCCCCAGCATTTT.